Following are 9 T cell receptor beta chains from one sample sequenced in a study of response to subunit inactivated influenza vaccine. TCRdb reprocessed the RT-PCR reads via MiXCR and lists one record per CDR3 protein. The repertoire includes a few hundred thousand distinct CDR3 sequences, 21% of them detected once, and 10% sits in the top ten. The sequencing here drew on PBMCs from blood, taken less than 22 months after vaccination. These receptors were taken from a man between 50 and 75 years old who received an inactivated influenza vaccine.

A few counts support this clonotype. The CDR3 protein is CASSKRWEETYEQYF. The CDR3 bases are TGTGCCAGCAGCAAACGCTGGGAGGAAACCTACGAGCAGTACTTC. This sequence joins TRBV21-1 and TRBJ2-7; the table's TRBD2 call for D was not verified on the DNA. TRBV21-1 is annotated as a pseudogene. The CDR3 is 15 amino acids.

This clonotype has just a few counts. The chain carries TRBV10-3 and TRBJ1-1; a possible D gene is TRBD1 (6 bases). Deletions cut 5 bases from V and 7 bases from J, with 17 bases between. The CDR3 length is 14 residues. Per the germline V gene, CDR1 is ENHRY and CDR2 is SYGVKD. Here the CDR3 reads CAISTTGNEVEAFF. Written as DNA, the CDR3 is TGTGCCATCAGTACCACAGGGAACGAGGTTGAAGCTTTCTTT.

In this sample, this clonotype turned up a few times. The CDR3 is CASRQNQGSYGYTF. CDR3 sequence (DNA): TGTGCCAGCAGGCAAAATCAGGGGTCCTATGGCTACACCTTC. The chain links TRBV2 to TRBJ1-2; D is perhaps TRBD1 (6 bases). V lost 6 bases, J lost 4 bases, and 15 bases lay in between. Per the germline V gene, CDR1 is SNHLY and CDR2 is FYNNEI. The CDR3 covers 14 residues.

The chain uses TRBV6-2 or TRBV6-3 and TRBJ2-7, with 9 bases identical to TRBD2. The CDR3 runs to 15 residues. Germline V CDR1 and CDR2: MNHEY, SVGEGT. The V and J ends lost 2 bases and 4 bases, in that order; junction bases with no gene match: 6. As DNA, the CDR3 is TGTGCCAGCAGTTACCACCTAGCGGGAAAATACGAGCAGTACTTC. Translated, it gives CASSYHLAGKYEQYF.

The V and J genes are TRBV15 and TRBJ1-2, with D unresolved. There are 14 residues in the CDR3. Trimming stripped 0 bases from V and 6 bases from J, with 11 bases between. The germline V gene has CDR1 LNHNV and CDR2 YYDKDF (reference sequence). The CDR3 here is CATSRDPGIHGYTF. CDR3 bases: TGTGCCACCAGCAGAGATCCGGGAATTCATGGCTACACCTTC.

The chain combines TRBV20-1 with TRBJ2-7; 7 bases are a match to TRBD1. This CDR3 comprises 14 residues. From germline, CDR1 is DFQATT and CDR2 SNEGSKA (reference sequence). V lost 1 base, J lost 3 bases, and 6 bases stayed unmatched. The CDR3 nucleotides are TGCAGTGCTAGAGCTCCGACAGGGAACTACGAGCAGTACTTC. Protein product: CSARAPTGNYEQYF.

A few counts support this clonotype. CDR3 DNA sequence: TGCGCCAGCAGGGGTGGCACAGATACGCAGTATTTT. This encodes CASRGGTDTQYF. The V call is TRBV5-1, the J call TRBJ2-3, with D hard to call. The CDR3 extends over 12 amino acids. With 5 bases removed from V and 1 base from J, the gap between germline ends came to 5 bases. The germline gives CDR1 SGHRS, CDR2 YFSETQ. The whole variable domain, filled in from reference TRBV5-1 and TRBJ2-3, reads KAGVTQTPRYLIKTRGQQVTLSCSPISGHRSVSWYQQTPGQGLQFLFEYFSETQRNKGNFPGRFSGRQFSNSRSEMNVSTLELGDSALYLCASRGGTDTQYFGPGTRLTVL.

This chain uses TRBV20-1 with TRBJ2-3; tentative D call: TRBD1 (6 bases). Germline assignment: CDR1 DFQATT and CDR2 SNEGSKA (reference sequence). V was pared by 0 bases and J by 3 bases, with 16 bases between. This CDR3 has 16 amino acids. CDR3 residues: CSARDIQGMTTDTQYF. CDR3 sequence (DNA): TGCAGTGCTAGAGATATCCAGGGGATGACTACAGATACGCAGTATTTT.

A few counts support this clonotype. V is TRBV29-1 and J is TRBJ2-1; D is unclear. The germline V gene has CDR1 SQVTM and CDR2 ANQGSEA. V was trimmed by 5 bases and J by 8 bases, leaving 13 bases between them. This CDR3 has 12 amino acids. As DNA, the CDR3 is TGCAGCGTTACGTCAGAGTACGATGAGCAGTTCTTC. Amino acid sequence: CSVTSEYDEQFF.